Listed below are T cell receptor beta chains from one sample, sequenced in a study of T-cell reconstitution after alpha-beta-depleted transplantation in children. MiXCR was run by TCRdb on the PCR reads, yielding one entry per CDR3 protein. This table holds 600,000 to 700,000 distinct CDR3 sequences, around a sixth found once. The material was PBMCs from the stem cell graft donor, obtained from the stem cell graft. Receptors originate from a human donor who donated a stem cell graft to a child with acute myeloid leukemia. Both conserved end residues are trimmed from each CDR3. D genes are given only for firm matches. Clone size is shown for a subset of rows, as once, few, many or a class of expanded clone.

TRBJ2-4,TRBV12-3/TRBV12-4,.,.,ASRGAGTKHIQY
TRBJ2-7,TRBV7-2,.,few,ASSSQVQGPYEQY
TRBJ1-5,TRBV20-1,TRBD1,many,SARPGGSNQPQH
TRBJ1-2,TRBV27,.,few,ASSLTSGAYGYT
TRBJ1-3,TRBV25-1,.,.,ASSESGSGNTIY
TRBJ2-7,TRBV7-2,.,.,ASSPGGQVYNEQY
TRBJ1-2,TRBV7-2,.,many,ASSSAGARGYT
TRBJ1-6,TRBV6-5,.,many,ASSYRPSNSPLH
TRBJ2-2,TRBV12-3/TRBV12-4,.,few,ASSNALAGSGTGELF
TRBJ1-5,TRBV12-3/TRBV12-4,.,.,ASSLAGSLLKQH
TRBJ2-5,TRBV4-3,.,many,ASSQDTGKGETQY
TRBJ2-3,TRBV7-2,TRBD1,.,ASSSTTGSTDTQY
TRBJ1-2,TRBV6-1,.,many,ASREVVHGYT
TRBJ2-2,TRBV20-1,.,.,SASRDLNTGELF
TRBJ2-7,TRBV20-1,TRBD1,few,SARGMEGDRPYEQY
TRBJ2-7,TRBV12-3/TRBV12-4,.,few,ASSTRQQPSYEQY
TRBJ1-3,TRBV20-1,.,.,SARIGRNTIY
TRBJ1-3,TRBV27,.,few,ASSLSAGNTIY
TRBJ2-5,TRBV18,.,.,ASSVIKETQY
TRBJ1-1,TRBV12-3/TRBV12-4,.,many,ASTLRDIEAF
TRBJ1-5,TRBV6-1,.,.,ASSDEGLGNQPQH
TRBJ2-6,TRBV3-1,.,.,ASSQGRSGANVLT
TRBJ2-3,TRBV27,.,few,ASSPSGWVVGTDTQY
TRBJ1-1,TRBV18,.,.,ASSTRDTAAKNTEAF
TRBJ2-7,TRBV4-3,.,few,ASSFTRGYEQY
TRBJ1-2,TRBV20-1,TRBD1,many,SATPRTGERFGYT
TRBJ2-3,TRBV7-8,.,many,ASSSRADTQY
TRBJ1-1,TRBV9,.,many,ASSRGGQFNTEAF
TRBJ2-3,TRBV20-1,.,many,SARVSPAGAGDTQY
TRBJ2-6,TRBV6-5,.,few,ASSNRQISGANVLT
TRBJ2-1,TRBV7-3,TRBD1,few,ASSLTDRGVPYNEQF
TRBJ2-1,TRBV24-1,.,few,APSRNSTSYNEQF
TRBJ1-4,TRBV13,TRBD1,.,ASSSDRVDEKLF
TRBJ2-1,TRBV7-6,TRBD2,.,ASSLIRGGFGEQF
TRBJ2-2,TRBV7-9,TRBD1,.,ASGVGQGATGELF
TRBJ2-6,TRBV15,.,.,ATSAPRRANVLT